This TCR beta chain was recorded in a study of CD8 T cells in ankylosing spondylitis. A note on this clonotype: The antigen is unknown.

Study-wide results and limits: What appeared characteristic of ankylosing spondylitis blood was a TCR beta motif of eight highly homologous variants.

TCRdb recomputed calls from the 5' RACE reads with MiXCR, one row per CDR3 protein. The data show about 330,000 distinct CDR3 sequences, approximately 8% seen once. Trimming took off 5 bases at V and 6 bases at J, with 15 bases between the two ends. Germline-derived CDR1 and CDR2 are SEHNR and FQNEAQ (reference sequence). This CDR3 region has 14 residues. The sequencing sample was made of blood, either unsorted or a sorted T cell fraction (not recorded which). The chain combines TRBV7-9 with TRBJ2-3; no clear D. The clonotype was recovered from a male donor with ankylosing spondylitis. The CDR3 DNA reads as TGTGCCAGCAGCGAGGTCACGAGGATGGATACGCAGTATTTT. Its translation is CASSEVTRMDTQYF.